This TCR beta chain was documented in a study of spatial heterogeneity in lung cancer. Study background: Among detected sequences, beta-chain ones consistently exceeded alpha-chain ones in number. Within raw reads, each unique TCR and UMI combination appeared on average more than ten times.

TCRdb analysed the 5' RACE reads with MiXCR anew, one entry per CDR3 protein. The sample lists 9,500 to 14,000 distinct CDR3 sequences, around 3.9% seen once, with just over 7.5% in the top ten. This clonotype was counted ten times or more. This beta chain is off target for a library built for alpha chains, so its abundance means little. The CDR3 sequence is 10 residues long. Trimming removed 7 bases at V and 8 bases at J, with 11 bases between. Germline assignment: CDR1 GTSNPN and CDR2 SVGIG (reference sequence). The time point: sample taken at primary tumor resection. Unsorted tumor, nontumor lung tissue or cryopreserved PBMC supplied the whole RNA. Donors were fewer than 90 untreated early-stage non-small cell lung cancer patients.

The genes are TRBV30 and TRBJ1-2, with D maybe TRBD1 (6 bases). The TCR was taken from a male donor with early-stage non-small cell lung cancer. Here the sequenced sample was normal lung tissue next to the tumor, taken at surgery. The CDR3 spells CAYHRAGYTF. Here the CDR3 DNA reads TGTGCCTACCACAGGGCAGGCTACACCTTC.